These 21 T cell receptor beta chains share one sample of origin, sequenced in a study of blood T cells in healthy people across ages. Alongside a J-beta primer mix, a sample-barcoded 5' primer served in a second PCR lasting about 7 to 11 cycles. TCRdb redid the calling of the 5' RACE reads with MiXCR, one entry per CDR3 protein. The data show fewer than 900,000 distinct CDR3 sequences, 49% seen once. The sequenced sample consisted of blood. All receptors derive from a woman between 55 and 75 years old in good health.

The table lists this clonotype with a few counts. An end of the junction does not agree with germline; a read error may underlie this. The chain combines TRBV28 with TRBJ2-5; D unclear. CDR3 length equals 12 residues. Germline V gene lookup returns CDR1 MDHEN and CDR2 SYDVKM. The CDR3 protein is CAGSSPRETQYF. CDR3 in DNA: TGTGCCGGCAGTTCCCCCAGGGAGACCCAGTACTTC.

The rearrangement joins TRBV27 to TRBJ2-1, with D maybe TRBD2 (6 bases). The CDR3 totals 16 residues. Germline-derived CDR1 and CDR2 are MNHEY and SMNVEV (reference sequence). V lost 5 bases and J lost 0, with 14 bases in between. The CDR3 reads CASSPSPGSSYNEQFF. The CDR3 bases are TGTGCCAGCAGTCCCAGCCCCGGGAGCTCCTACAATGAGCAGTTCTTC.

The chain's CDR3 is CASSLDSVSYNEQFF. CDR3 sequence (DNA): TGCGCCAGCAGCTTGGATAGCGTCTCCTACAATGAGCAGTTCTTC. The rearrangement links TRBV5-1 to TRBJ2-1, with D maybe TRBD2 (5 bases). Germline CDR1 reads SGHRS; CDR2 reads YFSETQ. This CDR3 has 15 amino acids. The V end was cut by 0 bases, the J end by 0 bases, with 7 bases between. Full variable domain (rest looked up from reference TRBV5-1 and TRBJ2-1): KAGVTQTPRYLIKTRGQQVTLSCSPISGHRSVSWYQQTPGQGLQFLFEYFSETQRNKGNFPGRFSGRQFSNSRSEMNVSTLELGDSALYLCASSLDSVSYNEQFFGPGTRLTVL.

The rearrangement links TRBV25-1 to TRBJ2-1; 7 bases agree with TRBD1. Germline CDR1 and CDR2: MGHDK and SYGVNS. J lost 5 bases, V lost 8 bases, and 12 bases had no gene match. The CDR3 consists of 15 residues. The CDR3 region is CASGEQGLGHNEQFF. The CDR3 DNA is TGTGCCAGCGGGGAACAGGGGTTGGGGCACAATGAGCAGTTCTTC.

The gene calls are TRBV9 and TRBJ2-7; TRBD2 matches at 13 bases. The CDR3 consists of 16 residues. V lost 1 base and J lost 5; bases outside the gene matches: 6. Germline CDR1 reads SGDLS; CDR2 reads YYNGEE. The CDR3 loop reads CASSVLGTSGINEQYF. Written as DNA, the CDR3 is TGTGCCAGCAGCGTACTAGGGACTAGCGGGATCAACGAGCAGTACTTC. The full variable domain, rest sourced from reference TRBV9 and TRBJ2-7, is DSGVTQTPKHLITATGQRVTLRCSPRSGDLSVYWYQQSLDQGLQFLIQYYNGEERAKGNILERFSAQQFPDLHSELNLSSLELGDSALYFCASSVLGTSGINEQYFGPGTRLTVT.

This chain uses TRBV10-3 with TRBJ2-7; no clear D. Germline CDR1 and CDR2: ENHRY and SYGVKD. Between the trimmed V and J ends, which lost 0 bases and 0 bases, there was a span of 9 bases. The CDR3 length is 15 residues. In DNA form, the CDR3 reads TGTGCCATCAGTGAGTCGACGGTAAGCTCCTACGAGCAGTACTTC. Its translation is CAISESTVSSYEQYF.

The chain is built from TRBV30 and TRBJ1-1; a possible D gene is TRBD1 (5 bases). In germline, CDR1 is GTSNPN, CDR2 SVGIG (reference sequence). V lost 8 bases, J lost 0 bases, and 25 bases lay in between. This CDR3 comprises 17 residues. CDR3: CARTKLGGRFVNTEAFF. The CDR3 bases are TGTGCCCGGACGAAATTGGGGGGACGATTTGTGAACACTGAAGCTTTCTTT.

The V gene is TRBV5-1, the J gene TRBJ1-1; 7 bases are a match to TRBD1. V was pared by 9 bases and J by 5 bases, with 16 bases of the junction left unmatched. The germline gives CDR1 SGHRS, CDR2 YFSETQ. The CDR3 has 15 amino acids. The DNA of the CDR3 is TGCGCCATTGACAGGGCCCGGCGGGTGTGGACTGAAGCTTTCTTT. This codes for CAIDRARRVWTEAFF.

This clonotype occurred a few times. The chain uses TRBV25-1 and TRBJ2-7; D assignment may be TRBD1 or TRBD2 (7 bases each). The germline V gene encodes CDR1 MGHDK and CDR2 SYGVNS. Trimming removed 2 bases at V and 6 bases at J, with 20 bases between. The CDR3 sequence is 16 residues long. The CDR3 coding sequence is TGTGCCAGCAGTGAAAGCACAGGGGAGGGTCGCGGCGAGCAGTACTTC. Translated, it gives CASSESTGEGRGEQYF.

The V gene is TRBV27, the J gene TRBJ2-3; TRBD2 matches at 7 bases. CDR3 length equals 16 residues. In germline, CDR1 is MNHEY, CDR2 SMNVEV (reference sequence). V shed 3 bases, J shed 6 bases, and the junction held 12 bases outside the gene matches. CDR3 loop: CASSLTGTLGGDTQYF. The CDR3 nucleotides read TGTGCCAGCAGTTTGACCGGGACTCTCGGGGGGGATACGCAGTATTTT.

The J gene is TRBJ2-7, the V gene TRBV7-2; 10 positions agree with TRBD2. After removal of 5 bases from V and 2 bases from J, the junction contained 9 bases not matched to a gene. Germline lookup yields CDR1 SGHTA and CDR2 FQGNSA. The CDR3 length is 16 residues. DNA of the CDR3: TGTGCCAGCAGCCCGAGGGCAGGACTAGCGGCCTACGAGCAGTACTTC. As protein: CASSPRAGLAAYEQYF.

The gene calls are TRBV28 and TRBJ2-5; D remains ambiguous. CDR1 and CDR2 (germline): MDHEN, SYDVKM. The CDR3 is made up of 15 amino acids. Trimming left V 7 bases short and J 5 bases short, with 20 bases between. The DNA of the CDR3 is TGTGCCAGCAAGATTAGCTCTGGCAATTTGGAGACCCAGTACTTC. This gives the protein CASKISSGNLETQYF.

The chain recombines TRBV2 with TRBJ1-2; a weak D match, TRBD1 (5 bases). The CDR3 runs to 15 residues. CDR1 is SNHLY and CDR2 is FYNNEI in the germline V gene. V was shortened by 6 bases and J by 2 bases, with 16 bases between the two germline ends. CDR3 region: CASRAPGLPNYGYTF. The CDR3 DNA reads TGTGCCAGCAGGGCCCCGGGACTCCCGAACTATGGCTACACCTTC.

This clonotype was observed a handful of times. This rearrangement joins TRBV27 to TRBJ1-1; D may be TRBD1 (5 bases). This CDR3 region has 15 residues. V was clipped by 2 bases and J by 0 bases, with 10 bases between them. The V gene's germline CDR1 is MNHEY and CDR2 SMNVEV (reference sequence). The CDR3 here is CASSLSWDVNTEAFF. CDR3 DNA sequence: TGTGCCAGCAGTTTAAGCTGGGACGTGAACACTGAAGCTTTCTTT.

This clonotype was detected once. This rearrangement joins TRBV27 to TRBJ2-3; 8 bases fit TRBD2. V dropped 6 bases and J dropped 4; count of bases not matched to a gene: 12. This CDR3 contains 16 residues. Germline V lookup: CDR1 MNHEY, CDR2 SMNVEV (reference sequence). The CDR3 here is CASSPSRLAGADTQYF. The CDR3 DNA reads TGTGCCAGCAGCCCATCTAGGCTAGCGGGCGCAGATACGCAGTATTTT.

CDR3 region: CSAVMTVNTEAFF. Written as DNA, the CDR3 is TGCAGTGCCGTGATGACGGTGAACACTGAAGCTTTCTTT. The chain carries TRBV20-1 and TRBJ1-1, with D uncertain. Germline CDR1 and CDR2: DFQATT and SNEGSKA (reference sequence). Trimming removed 6 bases from V and 0 bases from J, with 11 bases in between. This CDR3 is built from 13 residues.

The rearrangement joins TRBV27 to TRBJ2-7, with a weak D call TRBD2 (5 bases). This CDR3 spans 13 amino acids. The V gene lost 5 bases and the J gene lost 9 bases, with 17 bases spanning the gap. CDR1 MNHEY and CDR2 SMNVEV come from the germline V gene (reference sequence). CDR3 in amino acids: CASSPTTRGGQYF. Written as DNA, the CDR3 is TGTGCCAGCAGTCCCACCACTCGCGGAGGGCAGTACTTC.

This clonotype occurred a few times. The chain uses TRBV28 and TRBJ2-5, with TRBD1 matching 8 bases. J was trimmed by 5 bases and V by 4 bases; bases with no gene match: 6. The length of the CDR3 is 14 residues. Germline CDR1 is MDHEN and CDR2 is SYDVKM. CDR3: CASSYVDRGETQYF. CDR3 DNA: TGTGCCAGCAGTTACGTCGACAGGGGCGAGACCCAGTACTTC.

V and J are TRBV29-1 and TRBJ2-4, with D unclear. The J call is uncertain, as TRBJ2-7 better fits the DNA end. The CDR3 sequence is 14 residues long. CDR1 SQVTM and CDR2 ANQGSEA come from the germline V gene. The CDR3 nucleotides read TGCAGCGTTGGGGGAAACCCAAGTATGTACGAGCAGTACTTC. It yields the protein CSVGGNPSMYEQYF.

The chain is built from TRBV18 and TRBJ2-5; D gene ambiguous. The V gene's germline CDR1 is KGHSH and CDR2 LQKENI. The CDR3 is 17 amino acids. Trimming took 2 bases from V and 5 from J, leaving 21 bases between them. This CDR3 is CASSPIRSVLGSETQYF. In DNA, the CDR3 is TGTGCCAGCTCACCAATCCGGTCGGTGTTGGGGTCGGAGACCCAGTACTTC.

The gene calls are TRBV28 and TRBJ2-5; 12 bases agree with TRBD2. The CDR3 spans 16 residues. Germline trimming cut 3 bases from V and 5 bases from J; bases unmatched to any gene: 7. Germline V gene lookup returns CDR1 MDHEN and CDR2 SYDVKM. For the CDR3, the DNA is TGTGCCAGCAGTTTCGGACTAGCGGGAAGGGCGGAGACCCAGTACTTC. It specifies CASSFGLAGRAETQYF.